The present T cell receptor beta chain was sequenced within a study of T cell responses to AZD1222 COVID-19 vaccine. Study-level findings and limits: Spike-specific TCR depth and breadth grew after two AZD1222 doses.

This CDR3 has 14 residues. The germline V gene has CDR1 LNHDA and CDR2 SQIVND (reference sequence). V lost 5 bases, J lost 3 bases, and 4 bases stayed unmatched. The method was immunoSEQ multiplex PCR; TCRdb's version includes in-frame clones alone and lacks a portion of them. This sample has over 150,000 clones, with approximately 92% found just once. As concerns this clone: The antigen remains undetermined.

The sequenced sample was peripheral blood, obtained 28 days after the second dose of the MenACWY control vaccine. The chain carries TRBV19 and TRBJ2-1; 7 positions match TRBD2. The TCR comes from an adult who received the MenACWY meningococcal vaccine as a control. The CDR3 protein is CASSWGGDYNEQFF. CDR3 coding DNA: TGTGCCAGTAGTTGGGGAGGGGACTACAATGAGCAGTTCTTC.